These T cell receptor beta chains were read from a single sample in a study of Ad26.COV2.S vaccination and SARS-CoV-2 variants. Using immunoSEQ multiplex PCR, the repertoire was profiled, and TCRdb retains in-frame clones only, with some absent. In the table there are around 450,000 clones, roughly 87% of which are singletons. Specimen: peripheral blood, collected in a trial of Ad26.COV2.S vaccine versus placebo. These TCRs come from a person between 18 and 59 years old who received the Ad26.COV2.S COVID-19 vaccine or a placebo. The CDR3 runs from the conserved cysteine through the conserved F or W. D genes are given only for firm matches. The listing skips clone size in some rows; elsewhere it reads once, few, many or a size class.

d_call j_call clone_size v_call cdr3_nt cdr3_aa
TRBD1 TRBJ2-2 few TRBV27 TGTGCCAGCAGTTTCCAATTAGCACTCACCGGGACAGGAGAGTTCGCGAACACCGGGGAGCTGTTTTTT CASSFQLALTGTGEFANTGELFF
NA TRBJ2-5 NA TRBV24-1 TGTGCCACCAGTGACTGGACGGGGCGAGGGGGTCAAGAGACCCAGTACTTC CATSDWTGRGGQETQYF
NA TRBJ1-1 NA TRBV7-9 TGTGCCAGCAGCTTAGCCGGGGGTAAGAACACTGAAGCTTTCTTT CASSLAGGKNTEAFF
NA TRBJ2-3 NA TRBV9 TGTGCCAGCAGCTCCGGACGGTCCTCCACAGATACGCAGTATTTT CASSSGRSSTDTQYF
NA TRBJ2-4 NA TRBV19 TGTGCCAGTAGTATTGGTGGAATAGCCAAAAACATTCAGTACTTC CASSIGGIAKNIQYF
NA TRBJ1-2 NA TRBV27 TGTGCCAGCAGTTCCCCAATCCGGGGTAACTATGGCTACACCTTC CASSSPIRGNYGYTF
TRBD1 TRBJ2-2 NA TRBV7-9 TGTGCCAGCAGGCCAAGGCCCGGGACAGGGAAAACCGGGGAGCTGTTTTTT CASRPRPGTGKTGELFF
NA TRBJ2-7 NA TRBV11-2 TGTGCCAGCAGCTTAGTTTGGGACACCCCCTCCTACGAGCAGTACTTC CASSLVWDTPSYEQYF
NA TRBJ1-5 NA TRBV28 TGTGCCAGCGGTCGGCAGCCCCAGCATTTT CASGRQPQHF
NA TRBJ2-5 once TRBV28 TGTGCCAGCAGTTTAGATGAGACCCAGTACTTC CASSLDETQYF
NA TRBJ1-1 NA TRBV27 TGTGCCAGCAGTTTTGGTTGGAACACTGAAGCTTTCTTT CASSFGWNTEAFF
NA TRBJ2-7 NA TRBV13 TGTGCCAGCAGCTTAGGCCTCGGGACGGCAACCTACGAGCAGTACTTC CASSLGLGTATYEQYF
TRBD1 TRBJ2-1 NA TRBV9 TGTGCCAGCAACGCCGGACAGGGACACAATGAGCAGTTCTTC CASNAGQGHNEQFF
NA TRBJ2-4 once TRBV5-1 TGCGCCAGCAGGGATTCCTACAGAAACATTCAGTACTTC CASRDSYRNIQYF
NA TRBJ1-6 NA TRBV5-1 TGCGCCAGCAGCTTGGACGGGATGGGGGGTCAGGCCCTCCACTTT CASSLDGMGGQALHF
TRBD1 TRBJ1-1 NA TRBV19 TGTGCCAGCAGACAGGGGCACACTGAAGCTTTCTTT CASRQGHTEAFF
NA TRBJ1-1 few TRBV27 TGTGCCAGCAGTCCCAGGGGTGCTGCTGAAGCTTTCTTT CASSPRGAAEAFF
NA TRBJ1-1 NA TRBV5-1 TGCGCCAGCAGCCTCACGTCTGGGGTGATGAACACTGAAGCTTTCTTT CASSLTSGVMNTEAFF